The T cell receptor (beta chain) described here comes from a study of identical twins. The germline CDR1 and CDR2 sequences are DFQATT and SNEGSKA (reference sequence). The CDR3 contains 12 residues. V was pared by 6 bases and J by 8 bases, with 16 bases between. TCRdb re-called the 5' RACE reads with MiXCR, one entry per CDR3 protein. Altogether about 520,000 distinct CDR3 sequences are present, 22% being singletons, with the ten largest covering around 1%. Regarding the study as a whole: The more abundant beta clonotypes in cord blood had fewer insertions, and memory repertoires did not show this.

Note on this clonotype: Its target is not known.

The sample also formed part of further work on T cells expressing NK-cell markers. That source reports: Each of roughly six donors carried dominant NKG2C+ clonotypes accounting for roughly 1.0-8% of CD8+ T cells. In several donors, these clonotypes also led the CD3+CD56-NKG2C+ fraction.

The origin of this receptor is a woman aged 18 to 35 in good health. Sequenced sample: CD4+ T cells sorted from blood. The V and J genes are TRBV20-1 and TRBJ1-2, with D perhaps matching TRBD1 (5 bases). CDR3 region: CSASTGRWGYTF. The CDR3 DNA reads TGCAGTGCAAGTACGGGGCGATGGGGCTACACCTTC.